This is a list of T cell receptor beta chains from one sample in a study of T cells after posttransplantation cyclophosphamide. Sequenced by immunoSEQ multiplex PCR; TCRdb stores in-frame clones only, minus some. This sample comprises 30,000 to 35,000 clones, none seen once only. The material sequenced was PBMCs. These receptors were obtained from a woman aged 45-65 years in good health and a related stem cell transplant donor. CDR3s include the opening cysteine and the closing phenylalanine or tryptophan. D genes are given only for firm matches. Expanded clones get a size class; other rows say once, few or many, or leave the size out.

j_call | clone_size | d_call | v_call | cdr3_aa | cdr3_nt
TRBJ1-2 | few | . | TRBV29-1 | CSVSTEGYTF | TGCAGCGTTTCCACAGAGGGCTACACCTTC
TRBJ2-7 | many | . | TRBV5-8 | CASSRILGVGGEQYF | TGTGCCAGCAGCCGCATCCTAGGGGTAGGGGGCGAGCAGTACTTC
TRBJ2-3 | many | . | TRBV18 | CASSPMPQSGADTQYF | TGTGCCAGCTCACCAATGCCTCAGTCCGGGGCAGATACGCAGTATTTT
TRBJ1-5 | few | . | TRBV24-1 | CATSDSTGVQPQHF | TGTGCCACCAGTGACAGCACAGGAGTTCAGCCCCAGCATTTT
TRBJ1-2 | few | . | TRBV20-1 | CSEITEGGYTF | TGCAGTGAAATCACCGAGGGCGGCTACACCTTC
TRBJ2-2 | few | TRBD1 | TRBV28 | CASTRRGSQTGELFF | TGTGCCAGCACCCGCAGGGGGAGTCAGACCGGGGAGCTGTTTTTT
TRBJ2-6 | many | . | TRBV7-2 | CASSLAVAGANVLTF | TGTGCCAGCAGCTTAGCAGTAGCTGGGGCCAACGTCCTGACTTTC
TRBJ1-5 | few | TRBD1 | TRBV9 | CASSPQQGADQPQHF | TGTGCCAGCAGCCCTCAACAGGGGGCTGACCAGCCCCAGCATTTT
TRBJ2-7 | many | . | TRBV6-5 | CASSQRTGNYEQYF | TGTGCCAGCAGTCAGAGAACAGGGAACTACGAGCAGTACTTC
TRBJ2-7 | many | . | TRBV6-4 | CASRAPTGLQRYEQYF | TGTGCCAGCAGGGCACCAACCGGACTCCAGCGGTACGAGCAGTACTTC
TRBJ2-1 | many | TRBD2 | TRBV5-1 | CASSSLASGIGDEQFF | TGCGCCAGCAGCTCCCTGGCTAGCGGGATCGGGGATGAGCAGTTCTTC
TRBJ1-5 | few | TRBD1 | TRBV7-8 | CASSSRGRGDNSNQPQHF | TGTGCCAGCAGCTCCAGGGGGCGCGGGGATAATAGCAATCAGCCCCAGCATTTT
TRBJ1-4 | many | TRBD1 | TRBV5-1 | CASSPSTGRGEKLFF | TGCGCCAGCAGCCCCTCGACAGGGAGAGGGGAAAAACTGTTTTTT
TRBJ1-2 | few | . | TRBV18 | CASSTDRLHLNYGYTF | TGTGCCAGCTCAACAGACAGGCTCCACCTCAACTATGGCTACACCTTC
TRBJ1-5 | many | TRBD1 | TRBV18 | CASSQGAGDQPQHF | TGTGCCAGCTCACAGGGGGCGGGAGATCAGCCCCAGCATTTT
TRBJ2-2 | many | TRBD2 | TRBV9 | CASSVDDLAGGFIMGELFF | TGTGCCAGCAGCGTAGATGATCTAGCGGGGGGTTTCATAATGGGGGAGCTGTTTTTT
TRBJ1-5 | many | . | TRBV4-3 | CASSQDLGQPQHF | TGCGCCAGCAGCCAAGATTTAGGGCAGCCCCAGCATTTT
TRBJ2-1 | many | TRBD1 | TRBV5-1 | CASSLAPEQGFNNEQFF | TGCGCCAGCAGCTTGGCCCCAGAACAGGGGTTTAACAATGAGCAGTTCTTC
TRBJ1-5 | many | . | TRBV5-6 | CASSLAGYQPQHF | TGTGCCAGCAGCTTGGCAGGGTATCAGCCCCAGCATTTT
TRBJ1-1 | many | TRBD1 | TRBV5-1 | CASSWTGQGTEAFF | TGCGCCAGCAGCTGGACGGGACAGGGCACTGAAGCTTTCTTT
TRBJ1-2 | . | . | TRBV4-1 | CTSSQPRGGEGYGYTF | TGCACCAGCAGCCAACCCCGGGGGGGGGAGGGCTATGGCTACACCTTC
TRBJ2-3 | many | TRBD2 | TRBV6-6 | CATTGGAYTDTQYF | TGTGCCACTACGGGAGGGGCTTACACAGATACGCAGTATTTT
TRBJ1-5 | . | . | TRBV28 | CASSPWGGSNQPQHF | TGTGCCAGCAGCCCCTGGGGGGGTAGCAATCAGCCCCAGCATTTT
TRBJ2-3 | many | . | TRBV5-6 | CASSLEVGGAYRTDTQYF | TGTGCCAGCAGCTTGGAGGTGGGGGGGGCCTACCGCACAGATACGCAGTATTTT